The source of this TCR beta chain is a study of shared clonotypes between healthy human individuals. Study context: Each donor contributed plates that comprised three CD4 naive, three CD4 memory, two CD8 naive and one CD8 memory.

V was cut by 7 bases and J by 2 bases, with 7 bases left in between. This CDR3 comprises 11 residues. Looked up from germline, CDR1 is SGHKS and CDR2 is YYEKEE (reference sequence). Each cell subset's genomic DNA was divided evenly among several immunoSEQ plates. For sorted subsets, about 0.2 ug DNA per replicate equaled roughly 29,000 T cell genomes. Repertoires were generated with immunoSEQ multiplex PCR, while TCRdb's copy carries only in-frame clones and drops some. Of about 360,000 clones detected, around 67% appear once; the ten largest clones hold about 10%. The gene calls are TRBV5-5 and TRBJ2-7; D may be TRBD1 (5 bases). Sequenced input: memory CD4+ T cells sorted from blood. The sample's subset: CD45RA-negative fraction. This TCR was sampled from a man aged 30 to 39 in good health. The CDR3 here is CASAGPYEQYF. CDR3 DNA: TGTGCCAGCGCAGGGCCCTACGAGCAGTACTTC.